Following are 15 T cell receptor beta chains from one sample sequenced in a study of tumor-infiltrating lymphocytes in primary liver carcinoma. Synthesis of TCR beta cDNA was carried out from approximately 0.55 ug total RNA with a constant-region primer. What produced the TCR beta libraries was three nested multiplex PCR rounds using slightly modified ARM-PCR. The opening two PCR rounds, around 10 cycles each, paired TRBV1-TRBV30 forward primers with a C-beta reverse primer. TCRdb redid the calling of the multiplex PCR reads with MiXCR, one entry per CDR3 protein. The sample includes almost 200,000 distinct CDR3 sequences, about 61% seen only once; the top ten take around 7.1%. Germline DNA was extracted alongside blood RNA, which was obtained from unsorted whole blood. The specimen was peripheral blood. Receptors were obtained from an older woman with primary liver carcinoma and hepatitis B virus infection.

Note on this clonotype: The junction does not match germline at one end; this may be a read error. V usage is TRBV4-2 and J usage is TRBJ2-7, with a tentative D call TRBD1 (6 bases). The CDR3 sequence is 14 residues long. Germline CDR1 and CDR2: LGHNA and YNFKEQ. The CDR3 region is CASSQEQGDYEQYF. The CDR3 DNA sequence: TGTGCTAGCAGCCAGGAACAGGGAGACTACGAGCAGTACTTC.

This clonotype showed up many times. The chain uses TRBV11-3 and TRBJ2-5, with 9 bases aligning to TRBD2. The CDR3 runs to 15 residues. V shed 4 bases and J 4 bases; nucleotides not matched to a gene: 7. Germline lookup yields CDR1 SGHNT and CDR2 YENEEA. The CDR3 protein is CASSSAGGRGETQYF. The CDR3 bases are TGTGCCAGCAGCTCCGCGGGGGGGCGCGGAGAGACCCAGTACTTC.

Regarding this clonotype: A much larger clone lies one base from this, so it may be a read error. The genes are TRBV29-1 and TRBJ2-1; a weak D match, TRBD1 (6 bases). V was cut by 6 bases and J by 1 base, with 13 bases left in between. CDR1 is SQVTM and CDR2 is ANQGSEA in the germline V gene. The CDR3 has 14 amino acids. Here the CDR3 reads CSVGAALSYNEQFF. CDR3 bases: TGCAGCGTGGGGGCAGCCCTTTCCTACAATGAGCAGTTCTTC.

The rearrangement links TRBV28 to TRBJ2-7; 8 bases are shared with TRBD2. The CDR3 totals 13 residues. Germline CDR1 and CDR2: MDHEN and SYDVKM. The DNA for the CDR3 is TGTGCTTCGACTAGCGAGACTCCCCTGGAGCAGTACTTC. Translating it yields CASTSETPLEQYF.

This rearrangement joins TRBV18 to TRBJ2-2; tentative D call: TRBD2 (6 bases). The germline gives CDR1 KGHSH, CDR2 LQKENI. Trimming removed 2 bases at V and 6 bases at J, with 7 bases between. The CDR3 consists of 13 residues. The DNA of the CDR3 is TGTGCCAGCTCACCAGGGAGGTCCGGGGAGCTGTTTTTT. Protein: CASSPGRSGELFF.

Regarding this clonotype: A much larger clonotype is one base distant, so this may be a read error. The V gene is TRBV6-6, the J gene TRBJ2-4, with D perhaps matching TRBD1 or TRBD2 (5 bases each). V lost 2 bases and J lost 2, with 16 bases in between. The germline V gene has CDR1 MNHNY and CDR2 SVGAGI (reference sequence). The CDR3 is 17 residues long. This CDR3 is CASSYDWGSETKNIQYF. The CDR3 DNA is TGTGCCAGCAGTTACGATTGGGGGTCGGAAACCAAAAACATTCAGTACTTC.

In regard to this clonotype: A single base separates this from a much larger clone, so it may be a read error. CDR3 sequence (DNA): TGTGTCATCAAACTGGACAGGGATCAGACAGATACGCAGTATTTT. Translation gives CVIKLDRDQTDTQYF. The V gene is TRBV10-3, the J gene TRBJ2-3, with TRBD1 matching over 8 bases. In germline, CDR1 is ENHRY, CDR2 SYGVKD. The CDR3 has 15 amino acids.

Turning to this clonotype: A much larger clone lies a single base off, so this may be a read error. The V gene is TRBV5-5, the J gene TRBJ2-1, with 10 bases fitting TRBD2. Losses at the gene ends were 1 base for V and 9 bases for J; bases not matched to a gene: 10. The CDR3 is 16 residues long. Germline V gene lookup returns CDR1 SGHKS and CDR2 YYEKEE (reference sequence). The DNA of the CDR3 is TGTGCCAGCAGCTTGACCGTAGCGGGAGGATCCCGTGAGCAGTTCTTC. Translating gives CASSLTVAGGSREQFF.

The chain joins TRBV11-2 to TRBJ2-7, with 8 bases fitting TRBD2. Trimming took 0 bases from V and 4 from J; bases not matched to a gene: 5. The V gene's germline CDR1 is SGHAT and CDR2 FQNNGV. The CDR3 contains 15 residues. The CDR3 nucleotides read TGTGCCAGCAGCTTAGAAAGCGGGAGTAAATACGAGCAGTACTTC. Encoded protein: CASSLESGSKYEQYF.

A note on this clonotype: This sequence may be a read error, since a much larger clone differs from it by one base. The CDR3 nucleotides are TGTACCAGCAGTTCCCCCTCGACAGATACGCAGTATTTT. Protein sequence: CTSSSPSTDTQYF. The chain joins TRBV6-5 to TRBJ2-3; D remains ambiguous. CDR3 length equals 13 residues. Germline V gives CDR1 MNHEY, CDR2 SVGAGI.

To note about this clonotype: A much larger clonotype is one base distant, so this may be a read error. The rearrangement links TRBV12-3 or TRBV12-4 to TRBJ2-7; 9 bases map to TRBD1. V lost 9 bases, J lost 4 bases, and 4 bases stayed unmatched. The length of the CDR3 is 12 residues. The CDR3 DNA reads TGTGCCAGAGGACAGGGGAGTTACGAGCAGTACTTC. Protein product: CARGQGSYEQYF.

The chain combines TRBV6-1 with TRBJ2-7; possibly TRBD1 for D (6 bases). Germline CDR1 reads MNHNS; CDR2 reads SASEGT. There are 14 residues in the CDR3. Trimming removed 6 bases from V and 5 bases from J, with 17 bases in between. CDR3 sequence: CASRHTGSRNEQYF. For the CDR3, the DNA is TGTGCCAGCAGACACACAGGGAGCCGAAACGAGCAGTACTTC.

A note on this clonotype: Sequence at one end of the junction differs from germline and may be a read error. The chain recombines TRBV29-1 with TRBJ2-3; either TRBD1 or TRBD2 may fit D (5 bases each). Germline V gene data show CDR1 as SQVTM and CDR2 as ANQGSEA. The CDR3 sequence is 13 residues long. CDR3 DNA sequence: TGTAGCGTTGCCAGGGCAAGCACAGATACGCAGTATTTT. It encodes CSVARASTDTQYF.

This clonotype was observed a few times. The chain carries TRBV5-1 and TRBJ2-2; 7 bases are shared with TRBD2. This CDR3 is 15 amino acids long. J gave up 1 base and V 2 bases, and 2 bases lay outside the gene matches. CDR1 and CDR2 (germline): SGHRS, YFSETQ. The CDR3 loop is CASSFTSVNTGELFF. CDR3 nucleotides: TGCGCCAGCAGCTTCACTAGCGTGAACACCGGGGAGCTGTTTTTT.

For this clonotype: One junction end disagrees with the germline gene, perhaps due to a read error. This rearrangement joins TRBV11-2 to TRBJ2-7; perhaps TRBD2 as D (6 bases). Germline CDR1 SGHAT, CDR2 FQNNGV. This CDR3 region has 14 residues. DNA for the CDR3: TGTGCCAGCAGCTCAGAGCCTAGCGCCCACGAGCAGTATTTC. Amino acids: CASSSEPSAHEQYF.